Reported below is one TCR beta chain. This clonotype was observed many times. Its cognate antigen has yet to be identified. No much larger clone is present one base from it, and per-base qualities are unavailable. This specimen belongs to a study of T cells in Graves' hyperthyroidism and ophthalmopathy (dated by TCRdb to the late 2010s). At the level of the whole study: Peripheral blood samples were taken at the time of initial diagnosis, prior to any treatment. Once sampling was done, hyperthyroidism patients were given methimazole at a starting dose of 30 mg daily, whereas ophthalmopathy patients were given high-dose intravenous methylprednisolone. Prospective prediction of ophthalmopathy was tested in an independent validation cohort of under 20 hyperthyroidism patients and 15 to 17 patients who later progressed to ophthalmopathy. The study also compared thyroid tissue and blood T-cell repertoires from five or six Graves' hyperthyroidism patients. For training and testing, the 80 to 100 patients in the discovery cohort were randomly divided in a 7:3 ratio. To identify distinguishing TCR V-J signatures, a discovery cohort of 100 or so patients was used, comprising 40 to 45 with Graves' ophthalmopathy and around 60 with stable Graves' hyperthyroidism. The paper describes TCR Vbeta CDR3 sequencing of 130 to 150 peripheral blood samples, made up of about 40 ophthalmopathy patients, 70 to 75 hyperthyroidism patients and 17 progressor patients. The research as a whole found: In cross-validation, a model built on a 13 V-J signature told ophthalmopathy apart from stable hyperthyroidism with approximately 90% sensitivity and approximately 81% specificity, and in testing the same model reached 80%/75%. No statistical method was used to fix the sample size in advance, and group allocation was not hidden from the investigators. Blood samples also contained most of the expanded thyroid clonotypes (frequency above 0.001), which suggests that blood repertoires may reflect thyroid immune responses. In validation, the model predicted progression to ophthalmopathy with approximately 71% sensitivity and approximately 72% specificity, a median of roughly seven months before onset.

CDR3 length: 13 amino acids, cysteine to phenylalanine. Kept here is only the CDR3 DNA, which spans 39 bases and is read in frame from base 1. Taken from the germline V gene, the CDR1 and CDR2 loops are SGHAT and FQNNGV. V was cut back by 7 bases and J by 5 bases, leaving a gap of 15 bases between them. Hyperthyroidism patients were newly diagnosed, had a disease duration of under 2 months, and were aged 18 to 65 years. Patients with uncontrolled infections, other autoimmune diseases, pregnancy or lactation were excluded. Diagnoses were established on the basis of clinical symptoms, serum thyroxine and TRAb, thyroid ultrasound, and orbital computed tomography. Blood from progressor patients was drawn when they were first diagnosed with hyperthyroidism, before any ophthalmopathy symptoms appeared. Ficoll-Paque density gradient centrifugation was used to isolate PBMCs from approximately 11 ml of fresh peripheral blood. Patients classed as progressors first received a Graves' hyperthyroidism diagnosis and then went on to develop ophthalmopathy during follow-up. Total RNA was extracted with Trizol reagent, and quality was checked on an Agilent 2100 Bioanalyzer.

The TCR beta CDR3 regions were amplified from the RNA transcripts. The first round of RT-PCR for the TCR CDR3 was performed with the HTBI primer set and the Qiagen OneStep RT-PCR kit. A second multiplex PCR round built the libraries, followed by size selection and purification. Paired-end sequencing of the libraries was performed with 100 bp reads on an Illumina HiSeq2000. The authors' pipeline ran thus. SOAPnuke was used to process the raw data, with reads discarded if the reads contained adapters or uncalled bases, had a mean Phred below 15, or lacked an exact constant-primer or identifier match. COPE v1.2.5 was used to merge high-quality paired reads, and clonotypes were defined as unique nucleotide sequences. MiTCR v1.1 was used to align clonotypes to the IMGT TRBV, TRBD and TRBJ reference segments. Only V-J combinations with frequency above 0.0001, covering 98% to 99.2% of repertoires, were analysed. The TCS score was defined as F50 (clonal expansion) divided by E x V (chaos), with BLOSUM62-based TCRdist calculated between CDR3 peptides within each V-J. Welch's t-statistics and random forest reduced around 550 V-J features to some 14, which were used in a naive Bayes classifier (R e1071). TCRdb reprocessing: public reads trimmed at Q25 with fastp, clones called with MiXCR, in-frame beta chains kept. CDR3 protein sequences are deduplicated, and each keeps its most common genes and DNA. The V and J calls here are based on TCRdb, not the publication. The sample includes some 600,000 distinct CDR3 sequences, with over 11% observed a single time. Of the sample, roughly 6.2% is held by the ten largest clones.

The origin of this receptor is a woman in her thirties with Graves' hyperthyroidism that later progressed to Graves' ophthalmopathy. The sample consisted of blood. The chain is made from TRBV11-2 and TRBJ2-7; perhaps TRBD1 is the D gene, with 6 bases matching. The DNA sequence is as follows: TGTGCCAGCACAAGAACAGGGTCCGACGAGCAGTACTTC. Its translation reads: CASTRTGSDEQYF.